This T cell receptor (beta chain) is from a study of Ad26.COV2.S vaccination and SARS-CoV-2 variants. Findings and limits, study-wide: In TCR breadth and depth analyses, total T cell responses may have been underestimated. Substantial breadth was reported for post-vaccination spike-specific CD8+ and CD4+ T cells. The study found similar non-spike TCR breadth in vaccine and placebo recipients.

CDR1 is MGHRA, CDR2 YSYEKL, per germline. Trimming removed 4 bases from V and 5 bases from J, with 15 bases in between. This CDR3 has 15 residues. The treatment is: some 19 received Ad26.COV2.S at low or high dose, single or two shots; about 5 received placebo; per-sample allocation not given. The investigators took samples on day 63 after the first vaccine or placebo injection. In Boston, the donor was an adult between 18-55 years of age. Sequencing used immunoSEQ multiplex PCR; TCRdb keeps in-frame clones, though not all of them. The repertoire consists of hundreds of thousands of clones, with roughly four fifths occurring once and the leading ten covering 7% to 9.5%. A note on this clone: What it binds is unknown.

The receptor's source is a person between 18 and 65 years old who received the Ad26.COV2.S COVID-19 vaccine or a placebo. This chain joins TRBV4-1 and TRBJ1-5; TRBD1 might be the D (5 bases). This specimen consisted of peripheral blood, obtained in a trial of Ad26.COV2.S vaccine versus placebo. CDR3 nucleotides: TGCGCCAGCAGCCCTACGGGACTGCAAGATCAGCCCCAGCATTTT. It codes for CASSPTGLQDQPQHF.